The 23 T cell receptor beta chains below were found in one sample sequenced in a study of technical replicates of blood from several donors. Measured with immunoSEQ multiplex PCR; TCRdb has only the in-frame clones, and not every one. The sample lists around 72,000 clones, 91% occurring once. Sequenced material: T cells isolated from PBMCs. These receptors were taken from a human donor in good health. Some clones in this sample may be carry-over from other donors' samples.

The chain couples TRBV9 to TRBJ2-3; D perhaps matches TRBD1 (6 bases). The ends were cut back, 4 bases at V and 2 bases at J, with 14 bases in the middle. Germline CDR1 reads SGDLS; CDR2 reads YYNGEE. CDR3 length: 15 amino acids. CDR3 loop: CASSPRQDLTDTQYF. The CDR3 bases are TGTGCCAGCAGCCCGAGACAGGACCTCACAGATACGCAGTATTTT.

The chain couples TRBV11-2 to TRBJ2-7; 8 positions match TRBD1. In germline, CDR1 is SGHAT, CDR2 FQNNGV. J gave up 7 bases and V 0 bases, and 14 bases lay outside the gene matches. This CDR3 comprises 17 residues. The CDR3 DNA sequence: TGTGCCAGCAGCTTAGACCTTCAGGGGGCGCGAGCAAAGGAGCAGTACTTC. As protein: CASSLDLQGARAKEQYF.

This clone was observed a handful of times. The gene calls are TRBV28 and TRBJ1-1, with no clear D. CDR1 and CDR2 (germline): MDHEN, SYDVKM. This CDR3 region has 11 residues. The V and J ends lost 8 bases and 2 bases respectively, with 6 bases between them. The CDR3 sequence is CASVINTEAFF. The CDR3 DNA follows: TGTGCCAGCGTAATTAACACTGAAGCTTTCTTT.

This clone has only one observation. The chain uses TRBV25-1 and TRBJ2-7, with 9 positions matching TRBD2. CDR1 and CDR2 (germline): MGHDK, SYGVNS. CDR3 size: 17 residues. V trimming: 4 bases; J trimming: 1 base; junction bases outside the gene matches: 11. CDR3 protein: CASSVLAVTSGSYEQYF. CDR3 sequence (DNA): TGTGCCAGCAGTGTCCTAGCGGTGACTAGCGGATCCTACGAGCAGTACTTC.

The J gene is TRBJ2-3, the V gene TRBV29-1; TRBD2 matches at 8 bases. J gave up 4 bases and V 5 bases, and 5 bases lay outside the gene matches. This CDR3 region has 13 residues. CDR1 is SQVTM and CDR2 is ANQGSEA in the germline V gene. CDR3 in DNA: TGCAGCGTTTGCGGGAGGCTGGCAGATACGCAGTATTTT. Its protein product is CSVCGRLADTQYF.

CDR3 loop: CASNEPTTGMGNTIYF. CDR3 sequence (DNA): TGTGCCAGCAACGAGCCGACTACAGGGATGGGAAACACCATATATTTT. J is TRBJ1-3 and V is TRBV28; D perhaps matches TRBD1 (6 bases). The V and J ends lost 7 bases and 4 bases respectively, with 20 bases between them. CDR1 is MDHEN, CDR2 SYDVKM, per germline. The CDR3 spans 16 residues.

The chain joins TRBV29-1 to TRBJ2-3, with 7 bases identical to TRBD2. Germline V gene sequence: CDR1 SQVTM, CDR2 ANQGSEA. This CDR3 has 15 residues. J lost 5 bases, V lost 2 bases, and 10 bases had no gene match. CDR3 region: CSVEKSGTQGDTQYF. Written as DNA, the CDR3 is TGCAGCGTTGAAAAAAGCGGGACCCAGGGAGATACGCAGTATTTT.

The V call is TRBV6-5, the J call TRBJ2-7; 8 bases align to TRBD1. Looked up from germline, CDR1 is MNHEY and CDR2 is SVGAGI. The CDR3 sequence is 13 residues long. V dropped 6 bases and J dropped 5; count of bases not matched to a gene: 6. CDR3 sequence (DNA): TGTGCCAGCAGCCAGGGGGCTGCGGACGAGCAGTACTTC. This translates into CASSQGAADEQYF.

The chain uses TRBV7-9 and TRBJ1-1; D is unresolved. The V end was cut by 10 bases, the J end by 1 base, with 19 bases between. This CDR3 has 15 residues. Germline values: CDR1 SEHNR, CDR2 FQNEAQ (reference sequence). CDR3 in amino acids: CATRSSDLSNTEAFF. The CDR3 DNA reads as TGTGCCACCAGGTCGAGCGATCTTTCGAACACTGAAGCTTTCTTT. The full variable domain, rest sourced from reference TRBV7-9 and TRBJ1-1, is DTGVSQNPRHKITKRGQNVTFRCDPISEHNRLYWYRQTLGQGPEFLTYFQNEAQLEKSRLLSDRFSAERPKGSFSTLEIQRTEQGDSAMYLCATRSSDLSNTEAFFGQGTRLTVV.

V gene TRBV28 combines with J gene TRBJ2-7; 10 bases match TRBD1. The CDR3 is 14 residues long. Trimming at V came to 5 bases and at J to 6 bases, leaving 7 bases not matched to a gene. CDR1 MDHEN and CDR2 SYDVKM come from the germline V gene. The CDR3 region has the DNA TGTGCCAGCAGTCTCGACAGGGGGCGCCTCGAGCAGTACTTC. It specifies CASSLDRGRLEQYF.

In this sample, this clone turned up once. The J gene is TRBJ2-7, the V gene TRBV18, with 7 bases identical to TRBD2. Germline V gene lookup returns CDR1 KGHSH and CDR2 LQKENI. V shed 3 bases, J shed 4 bases, and the junction held 12 bases outside the gene matches. The CDR3 extends over 16 amino acids. The CDR3 sequence is CASSPLGGRARYEQYF. DNA of the CDR3: TGTGCCAGCTCACCGCTTGGGGGGAGGGCCCGATACGAGCAGTACTTC.

The genes are TRBV7-9 and TRBJ2-3; a weak D match, TRBD2 (5 bases). The CDR3 is 13 residues long. Germline CDR1 reads SEHNR; CDR2 reads FQNEAQ (reference sequence). The V gene lost 5 bases and the J gene lost 8 bases, with 14 bases spanning the gap. For the CDR3, the DNA is TGTGCCAGCAGCCTCCATCTAGCTGGTACGCAGTATTTT. It codes for CASSLHLAGTQYF.

The chain is built from TRBV30 and TRBJ1-5, with 9 nucleotides matching TRBD1. The germline gives CDR1 GTSNPN, CDR2 SVGIG (reference sequence). The CDR3 has 12 amino acids. In DNA form, the CDR3 reads TGTGCTACCGGGACAGGGCATCAGCCCCAGCATTTT. It codes for CATGTGHQPQHF. The variable domain in full, with the rest retrieved from reference TRBV30 and TRBJ1-5, is SQTIHQWPATLVQPVGSPLSLECTVEGTSNPNLYWYRQAAGRGLQLLFYSVGIGQISSEVPQNLSASRPQDRQFILSSKKLLLSDSGFYLCATGTGHQPQHFGDGTRLSIL.

Only one count was recorded for this clone. V gene TRBV7-9 combines with J gene TRBJ1-2; no reliable D call. The CDR3 covers 12 residues. V dropped 5 bases and J dropped 8 bases, with 12 bases sitting between them. Germline values: CDR1 SEHNR, CDR2 FQNEAQ (reference sequence). CDR3 DNA: TGTGCCAGCAGCATTAGACAAGAAGGCTACACCTTC. Translation gives CASSIRQEGYTF.

The chain links TRBV7-9 to TRBJ1-4, with 8 bases that match TRBD1. In germline, CDR1 is SEHNR, CDR2 FQNEAQ (reference sequence). J gave up 6 bases and V 5 bases, and 5 bases lay outside the gene matches. CDR3 size: 14 residues. CDR3 protein: CASSPRTGHEKLFF. CDR3 DNA sequence: TGTGCCAGCAGCCCGCGGACAGGGCATGAAAAACTGTTTTTT. Looking up the rest from reference TRBV7-9 and TRBJ1-4 gives the full variable domain: DTGVSQNPRHKITKRGQNVTFRCDPISEHNRLYWYRQTLGQGPEFLTYFQNEAQLEKSRLLSDRFSAERPKGSFSTLEIQRTEQGDSAMYLCASSPRTGHEKLFFGSGTQLSVL.

V gene TRBV4-1 combines with J gene TRBJ2-7; 8 bases align to TRBD2. The CDR3 extends over 18 amino acids. Germline trimming cut 1 base from V and 2 bases from J; bases unmatched to any gene: 13. CDR1 is MGHRA and CDR2 is YSYEKL in the germline V gene. This chain's CDR3 is CASSQGLIWRGVTYEQYF. The CDR3 nucleotides read TGCGCCAGCAGCCAAGGCTTGATATGGCGGGGGGTAACCTACGAGCAGTACTTC.

The rearrangement links TRBV7-2 to TRBJ1-2; D may be TRBD1 (6 bases). Trimming shortened V by 5 bases and J by 3 bases, and 16 bases separated the two germline ends. The CDR3 loop spans 15 amino acids. The V gene's germline CDR1 is SGHTA and CDR2 FQGNSA. The CDR3 region has the DNA TGTGCCAGCAGCCGTAGGGGGGGGCTGGACTATGGCTACACCTTC. This translates into CASSRRGGLDYGYTF.

V usage is TRBV28 and J usage is TRBJ2-7; TRBD1 matches at 7 bases. This CDR3 contains 13 residues. Trimming removed 6 bases from V and 2 bases from J; junction bases left unmatched: 4. Germline-derived CDR1 and CDR2 are MDHEN and SYDVKM. CDR3 residues: CASRPGQTYEQYF. For the CDR3, the DNA is TGTGCCAGCAGACCGGGACAGACCTACGAGCAGTACTTC. The whole variable domain, remainder taken from reference TRBV28 and TRBJ2-7, is DVKVTQSSRYLVKRTGEKVFLECVQDMDHENMFWYRQDPGLGLRLIYFSYDVKMKEKGDIPEGYSVSREKKERFSLILESASTNQTSMYLCASRPGQTYEQYFGPGTRLTVT.

The genes are TRBV25-1 and TRBJ1-2; no clear D gene. This CDR3 spans 13 amino acids. With 3 bases removed from V and 4 bases from J, the gap between germline ends came to 9 bases. In germline, CDR1 is MGHDK, CDR2 SYGVNS. This CDR3 is CASSDFELYGYTF. As DNA, the CDR3 is TGTGCCAGCAGTGATTTTGAACTCTATGGCTACACCTTC.

The chain is built from TRBV6-5 and TRBJ2-1; 7 bases agree with TRBD1. The CDR3 spans 16 residues. Germline CDR1 reads MNHEY; CDR2 reads SVGAGI. J gave up 8 bases and V 0 bases, and 10 bases lay outside the gene matches. The CDR3 here is CASSYSPGTASDEQFF. In nucleotides, the CDR3 is TGTGCCAGCAGTTACTCACCCGGGACAGCCTCCGATGAGCAGTTCTTC.

The V gene is TRBV6-1, the J gene TRBJ2-7, with D possibly being TRBD1 (7 bases). The CDR3 extends over 13 amino acids. CDR1 and CDR2 from the germline V gene are MNHNS and SASEGT. Trimming removed 6 bases from V and 6 bases from J, with 15 bases in between. This chain's CDR3 is CASRWQGGLEQYF. The CDR3 region has the DNA TGTGCCAGCAGGTGGCAGGGGGGTCTCGAGCAGTACTTC.

This clone has only a few counts. The chain combines TRBV7-6 with TRBJ2-6; 9 bases are shared with TRBD1. The CDR3 loop spans 21 amino acids. Germline V gene data show CDR1 as SGHVS and CDR2 as FNYEAQ. The V and J ends lost 3 bases and 2 bases, in that order; junction bases with no gene match: 17. DNA for the CDR3: TGTGCCAGCAGCTTCCCAATCCGAGCGGGACAGGGCGGGGCTGGGGCCAACGTCCTGACTTTC. Protein sequence: CASSFPIRAGQGGAGANVLTF.

This sequence joins TRBV4-1 and TRBJ1-4; 8 bases align to TRBD1. This CDR3 contains 17 residues. The germline gives CDR1 MGHRA, CDR2 YSYEKL. Trimming at V came to 3 bases and at J to 5 bases, leaving 11 bases not matched to a gene. CDR3 nucleotides: TGCGCCAGCAGCCATAGGGACAGGAGGGTTGGGAATGAAAAACTGTTTTTT. Its translation is CASSHRDRRVGNEKLFF.